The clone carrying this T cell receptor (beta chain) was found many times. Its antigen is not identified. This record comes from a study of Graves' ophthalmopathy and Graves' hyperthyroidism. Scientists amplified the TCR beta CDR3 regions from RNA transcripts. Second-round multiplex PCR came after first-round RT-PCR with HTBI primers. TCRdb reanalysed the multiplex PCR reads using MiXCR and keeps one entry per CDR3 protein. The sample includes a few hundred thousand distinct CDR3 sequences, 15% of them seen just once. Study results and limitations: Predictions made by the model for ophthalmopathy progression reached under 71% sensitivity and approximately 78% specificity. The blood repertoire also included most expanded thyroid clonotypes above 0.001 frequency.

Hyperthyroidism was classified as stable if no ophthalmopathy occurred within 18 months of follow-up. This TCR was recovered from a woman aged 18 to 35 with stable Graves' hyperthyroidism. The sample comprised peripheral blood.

The chain's CDR3 is CASTTLGEVSGYTF. CDR3 DNA sequence: TGTGCCAGCACTACCTTGGGGGAAGTGTCTGGCTACACCTTC. The gene calls are TRBV6-5 and TRBJ1-2, with D maybe TRBD1 (5 bases). This CDR3 comprises 14 residues. Germline-derived CDR1 and CDR2 are MNHEY and SVGAGI. The V end lost 7 bases, the J end lost 7 bases, and 19 bases lay between the germline ends.